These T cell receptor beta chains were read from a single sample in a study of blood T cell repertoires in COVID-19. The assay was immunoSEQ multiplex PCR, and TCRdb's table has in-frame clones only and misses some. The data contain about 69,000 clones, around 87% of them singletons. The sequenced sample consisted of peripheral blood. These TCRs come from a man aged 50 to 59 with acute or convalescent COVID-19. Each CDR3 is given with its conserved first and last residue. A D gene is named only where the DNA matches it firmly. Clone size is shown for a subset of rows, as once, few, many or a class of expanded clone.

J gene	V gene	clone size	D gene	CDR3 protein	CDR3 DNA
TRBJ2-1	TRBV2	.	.	CASSYSDNEQFF	TGTGCCAGCAGCTACAGTGACAATGAGCAGTTCTTC
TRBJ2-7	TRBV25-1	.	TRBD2	CASSEWEGREEQYF	TGTGCCAGCAGTGAGTGGGAGGGCCGGGAGGAGCAGTACTTC
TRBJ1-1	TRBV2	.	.	CASRGAASEAFF	TGTGCCAGCAGAGGAGCAGCGTCTGAAGCTTTCTTT
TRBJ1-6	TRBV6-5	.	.	CASSRQQLSPLHF	TGTGCCAGCAGTAGACAACAGTTATCACCCCTCCACTTT
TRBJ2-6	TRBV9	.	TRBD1	CASNRGRGSGANVLTF	TGTGCCAGCAACAGGGGGCGAGGCTCTGGGGCCAACGTCCTGACTTTC
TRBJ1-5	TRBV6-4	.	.	CASSDSLGNQPQHF	TGTGCCAGCAGTGACTCTCTCGGCAATCAGCCCCAGCATTTT
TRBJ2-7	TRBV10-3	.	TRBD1	CAISGQGAFEQYF	TGTGCCATCAGTGGTCAGGGGGCGTTCGAGCAGTACTTC
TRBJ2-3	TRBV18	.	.	CASFPGSATDTQYF	TGTGCCAGCTTCCCAGGATCCGCGACAGATACGCAGTATTTT
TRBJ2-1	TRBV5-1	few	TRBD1	CASSSGTGGVYNEQFF	TGCGCCAGCAGCTCCGGGACAGGGGGCGTCTACAATGAGCAGTTCTTC
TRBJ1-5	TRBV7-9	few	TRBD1	CASSLVGTANQPQHF	TGTGCCAGCAGCTTAGTAGGGACAGCAAATCAGCCCCAGCATTTT
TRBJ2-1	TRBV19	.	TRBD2	CASSMLAGSWGEQFF	TGTGCCAGTAGTATGCTAGCGGGGTCTTGGGGTGAGCAGTTCTTC
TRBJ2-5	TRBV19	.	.	CASSPFRSGERETQYF	TGTGCCAGTAGTCCCTTCCGCTCGGGGGAGAGGGAGACCCAGTACTTC
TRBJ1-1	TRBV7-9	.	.	CASSFLGRGEAFF	TGTGCCAGCAGCTTTCTGGGGAGGGGTGAAGCTTTCTTT
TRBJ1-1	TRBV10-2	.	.	CASSDWSGLNTEAFF	TGCGCCAGCAGTGACTGGTCAGGCCTGAACACTGAAGCTTTCTTT
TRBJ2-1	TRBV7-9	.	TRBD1	CASSFPRDRVHNEQFF	TGTGCCAGCAGTTTCCCACGGGACAGGGTTCACAATGAGCAGTTCTTC
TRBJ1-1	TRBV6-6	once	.	CASSYPENTEAFF	TGTGCCAGCAGTTACCCAGAGAACACTGAAGCTTTCTTT
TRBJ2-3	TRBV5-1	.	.	CASSLEPGTDTQYF	TGCGCCAGCAGCTTGGAGCCGGGGACTGATACGCAGTATTTT
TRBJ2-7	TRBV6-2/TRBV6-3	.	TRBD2	CASSPWGGSGYEQYF	TGTGCCAGCAGTCCCTGGGGCGGGAGTGGCTACGAGCAGTACTTC
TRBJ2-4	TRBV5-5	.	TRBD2	CASSPRPLAGERLAKNIQYF	TGTGCCAGCAGCCCCCGCCCACTAGCGGGAGAGAGACTAGCCAAAAACATTCAGTACTTC
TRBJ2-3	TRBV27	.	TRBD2	CASSPGSGLAGSGTTDTQYF	TGTGCCAGCAGCCCAGGCTCAGGACTAGCGGGAAGCGGGACCACAGATACGCAGTATTTT
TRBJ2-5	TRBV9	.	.	CASSAGGRQETQYF	TGTGCCAGCAGCGCGGGGGGCAGACAAGAGACCCAGTACTTC
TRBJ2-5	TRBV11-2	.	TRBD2	CASSLGISSGSQETQYF	TGTGCCAGCAGCTTAGGGATCTCTAGCGGGAGCCAAGAGACCCAGTACTTC
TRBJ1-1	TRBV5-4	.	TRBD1	CASTRTGLNTEAFF	TGTGCCAGCACCCGGACAGGGCTGAACACTGAAGCTTTCTTT
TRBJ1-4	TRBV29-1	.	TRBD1	CSGWTGELFF	TGCAGCGGATGGACAGGGGAACTGTTTTTT
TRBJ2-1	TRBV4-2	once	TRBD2	CASSLGPGGDEQFF	TGTGCCAGCAGCCTGGGACCTGGGGGGGATGAGCAGTTCTTC
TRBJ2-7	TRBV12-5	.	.	CASGLLGGIGQQYF	TGTGCTAGTGGTTTGTTGGGGGGAATCGGCCAGCAGTACTTC
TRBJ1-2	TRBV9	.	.	CASSVAAGFDYGYTF	TGTGCCAGCAGCGTAGCTGCAGGGTTTGACTATGGCTACACCTTC
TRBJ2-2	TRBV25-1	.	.	CASGGTGELFF	TGTGCCAGCGGAGGTACCGGGGAGCTGTTTTTT
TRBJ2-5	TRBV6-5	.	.	CASSYSAAGQETQYF	TGTGCCAGCAGTTACTCGGCGGCCGGACAAGAGACCCAGTACTTC